The clone carrying this T cell receptor beta chain has only one observation. Antigen specificity is unknown. Using immunoSEQ multiplex PCR, the repertoire was profiled, and TCRdb retains in-frame clones only, with some absent. The sample contains roughly 120,000 clones, approximately 85% of which appear only once. The data derive from a study of T cell responses to AZD1222 COVID-19 vaccine. General study results and limits: After two AZD1222 doses, spike-specific TCR breadth and depth rose versus day 0.

The receptor was isolated from an adult in good health. Sequencing was performed on peripheral blood, taken on day 0 of AZD1222 vaccination.

The CDR3 nucleotides read TGTGCCAGCAGCCCCCATCCCCTGGCAGGGAGCACAGATACGCAGTATTTT. It codes for CASSPHPLAGSTDTQYF. The chain employs TRBV9 and TRBJ2-3, with D possibly being TRBD1 (5 bases). CDR3 size: 17 residues. Trimming took off 4 bases at V and 0 bases at J, with 18 bases between the two ends. Germline V gene sequence: CDR1 SGDLS, CDR2 YYNGEE. Full variable domain (rest looked up from reference TRBV9 and TRBJ2-3): DSGVTQTPKHLITATGQRVTLRCSPRSGDLSVYWYQQSLDQGLQFLIQYYNGEERAKGNILERFSAQQFPDLHSELNLSSLELGDSALYFCASSPHPLAGSTDTQYFGPGTRLTVL.